Included here is one TCR beta chain sequence, with context. One entry per CDR3 protein, called by TCRdb with MiXCR from the 5' RACE reads. Found here are 100,000 or so distinct CDR3 sequences, about 16% of them singletons; the top ten hold around 6.4%. This sample was taken from a study of T cells of healthy individuals. This TCR was sampled from a human donor in good health.

The DNA of the CDR3 is TGCAGCGTTGAGGTCCCGCCTTGGGAGACCCAGTACTTC. It codes for CSVEVPPWETQYF. The chain carries TRBV29-1 and TRBJ2-5, with D hard to call. CDR1 and CDR2 from the germline V gene are SQVTM and ANQGSEA. Deletions cut 3 bases from V and 5 bases from J, with 13 bases between. The CDR3 length is 13 residues.